One sample yielded the 7 T cell receptor beta chains listed below, sequenced in a study of post-analysis software for immune sequencing data. General study findings and limits: Comparison of patients with controls showed four or five TRBV segments more frequent in patients, TRBV5-6, TRBV5-1 and TRBV20-1 among them.

Unique molecular identifiers tagged the TCR beta cDNA libraries. TCRdb used MiXCR to reprocess the PCR reads, holding one entry per CDR3 protein. The data show 650,000 to 850,000 distinct CDR3 sequences, 35% to 55% seen once. These TCRs' antigens remain unknown. Sequenced sample: blood. The source is a girl aged 5-17 years with multiple sclerosis.

CDR3 in amino acids: CSLTGGFYNEQFF. CDR3 nucleotide sequence: TGCAGCTTGACAGGGGGCTTCTACAATGAGCAGTTCTTC. V usage is TRBV29-1 and J usage is TRBJ2-1; 10 nucleotides agree with TRBD1. Germline values: CDR1 SQVTM, CDR2 ANQGSEA. This CDR3 contains 13 residues. J lost 3 bases, V lost 8 bases, and 4 bases had no gene match.

The chain uses TRBV29-1 and TRBJ2-5; D perhaps matches TRBD2 (6 bases). Trimming took 5 bases from V and 1 from J, leaving 8 bases between them. Germline CDR1 SQVTM, CDR2 ANQGSEA. The CDR3 has 12 residues. The CDR3 protein is CSVRLGQETQYF. The CDR3, as DNA: TGCAGCGTTCGACTAGGCCAAGAGACCCAGTACTTC.

This clonotype was detected a few times. The chain uses TRBV9 and TRBJ1-5; D not certain. V was trimmed by 0 bases and J by 1 base, leaving 2 bases between them. CDR1 is SGDLS and CDR2 is YYNGEE in the germline V gene. CDR3 length: 13 residues. The CDR3 protein is CASSVESNQPQHF. The CDR3, as DNA: TGTGCCAGCAGCGTAGAGAGCAATCAGCCCCAGCATTTT.

V is TRBV28 and J is TRBJ1-5, with D perhaps TRBD1 (6 bases). Trimming took 8 bases from V and 7 from J, leaving 21 bases between them. Germline loops: CDR1 MDHEN, CDR2 SYDVKM. This CDR3 is 15 amino acids long. CDR3 loop: CASGLGGFQGQPQHF. In nucleotides, the CDR3 is TGTGCCAGCGGCCTGGGGGGGTTCCAGGGGCAGCCCCAGCATTTT.

Remarks on this clonotype: One junction end disagrees with the germline gene, perhaps due to a read error. The chain couples TRBV5-4 to TRBJ2-5; D might be TRBD1 or TRBD2, each matching 5 bases. Germline CDR1 SGHNT, CDR2 YYREEE (reference sequence). The CDR3 runs to 13 residues. The CDR3 here is CATSFRGEETQYF. CDR3 DNA sequence: TGTGCCACCAGCTTTAGAGGGGAGGAGACCCAGTACTTC.

The rearrangement links TRBV4-1 to TRBJ2-7; D is ambiguous. Germline loops: CDR1 MGHRA, CDR2 YSYEKL. Trimming removed 7 bases from V and 0 bases from J, with 13 bases in between. The CDR3 consists of 14 residues. The CDR3 loop reads CASTRTESSYEQYF. CDR3 nucleotide sequence: TGCGCCAGCACCCGGACGGAGAGCTCCTACGAGCAGTACTTC.

This clonotype was detected a few times. This sequence joins TRBV4-1 and TRBJ2-7; TRBD2 agrees at 8 bases. V lost 1 base, J lost 6 bases, and 8 bases stayed unmatched. Germline CDR1 is MGHRA and CDR2 is YSYEKL. This CDR3 region has 15 residues. This CDR3 reads CASSQVDSGGREQYF. CDR3 sequence (DNA): TGCGCCAGCAGCCAAGTGGATTCGGGGGGGCGCGAGCAGTACTTC.